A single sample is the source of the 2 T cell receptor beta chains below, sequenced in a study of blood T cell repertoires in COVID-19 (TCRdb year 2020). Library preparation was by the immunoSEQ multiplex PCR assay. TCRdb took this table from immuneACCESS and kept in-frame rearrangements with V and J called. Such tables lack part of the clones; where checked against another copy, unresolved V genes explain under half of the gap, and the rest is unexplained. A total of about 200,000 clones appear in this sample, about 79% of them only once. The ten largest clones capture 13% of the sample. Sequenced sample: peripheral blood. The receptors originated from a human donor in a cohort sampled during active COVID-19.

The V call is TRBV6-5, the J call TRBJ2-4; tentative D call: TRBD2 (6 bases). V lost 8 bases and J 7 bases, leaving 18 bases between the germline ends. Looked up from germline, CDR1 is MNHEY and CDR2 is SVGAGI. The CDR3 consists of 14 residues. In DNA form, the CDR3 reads TGTGCCAGCCAGTCTTCGGGGGTTTGGAACATTCAGTACTTC. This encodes CASQSSGVWNIQYF.

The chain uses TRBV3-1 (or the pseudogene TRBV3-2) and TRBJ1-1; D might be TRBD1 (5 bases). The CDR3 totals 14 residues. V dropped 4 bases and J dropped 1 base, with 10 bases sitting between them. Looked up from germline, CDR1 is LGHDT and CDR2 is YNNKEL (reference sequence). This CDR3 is CASSPSDRNTEAFF. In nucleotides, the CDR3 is TGTGCCAGCAGCCCTTCCGACAGGAACACTGAAGCTTTCTTT.